The 17 T cell receptor beta chains given below trace back to one sample, sequenced in a study of cytomegalovirus exposure and HLA in healthy donors. Assay used: immunoSEQ multiplex PCR; TCRdb lists only in-frame clones, some missing. Of about 160,000 clones in the sample, around nine tenths are singletons; the top ten hold 2% to 2.5%. The sequencing input was PBMCs. The receptors were sampled from a woman younger than 30 in good health and CMV-seronegative.

The chain carries TRBV25-1 and TRBJ2-7; a possible D gene is TRBD1 (6 bases). Trimming stripped 4 bases from V and 8 bases from J, with 15 bases between. CDR1 and CDR2 (germline): MGHDK, SYGVNS. This CDR3 spans 13 amino acids. The CDR3 sequence is CASSGTESTKQYF. The CDR3 DNA is TGTGCCAGCAGTGGGACAGAATCTACGAAGCAGTACTTC.

V usage is TRBV5-1 and J usage is TRBJ2-7, with TRBD1 matching 7 bases. The V and J ends lost 3 bases and 5 bases, in that order; junction bases with no gene match: 11. Germline V lookup: CDR1 SGHRS, CDR2 YFSETQ. The CDR3 sequence is 15 residues long. Here the CDR3 DNA reads TGCGCCAGCAGCTCCCCCCCGGGGACAGTCAACGAGCAGTACTTC. This translates into CASSSPPGTVNEQYF.

This chain links TRBV14 with TRBJ1-6, with D perhaps TRBD1 (6 bases). The CDR3 extends over 14 amino acids. With 2 bases removed from V and 10 bases from J, the gap between germline ends came to 12 bases. CDR1 is SGHDN, CDR2 FVKESK, per germline. CDR3 DNA: TGTGCCAGCAGCCAATACAGGGTAGACTCACCCCTCCACTTT. This encodes CASSQYRVDSPLHF.

The V and J genes are TRBV6-5 and TRBJ1-1, with D tentatively TRBD1 (5 bases). V dropped 4 bases and J dropped 8 bases, with 23 bases sitting between them. This CDR3 spans 16 amino acids. The germline CDR1 and CDR2 sequences are MNHEY and SVGAGI. The CDR3 here is CASSFRQPILGWEAFF. The CDR3 region has the DNA TGTGCCAGCAGTTTCCGACAGCCGATACTGGGGTGGGAAGCTTTCTTT.

V usage is TRBV27 and J usage is TRBJ2-1; a possible D gene is TRBD1 (6 bases). V was cut by 4 bases and J by 7 bases, with 17 bases left in between. Looked up from germline, CDR1 is MNHEY and CDR2 is SMNVEV (reference sequence). The CDR3 extends over 15 amino acids. The CDR3 region is CASSWFRDKENEQFF. The CDR3 DNA reads as TGTGCCAGCAGTTGGTTCCGGGACAAGGAAAATGAGCAGTTCTTC.

The chain links TRBV6-5 to TRBJ1-5; tentative D call: TRBD1 (6 bases). The CDR3 is 13 amino acids. V gave up 6 bases and J gave up 10 bases, with 16 bases separating them. The germline CDR1 and CDR2 sequences are MNHEY and SVGAGI. The CDR3 nucleotides are TGTGCCAGCAGCCGCGAACAGGGTCCACCCCAGCATTTT. Protein product: CASSREQGPPQHF.

V is TRBV13 and J is TRBJ2-2, with 11 bases identical to TRBD2. Germline V CDR1 and CDR2: PRHDT, FYEKMQ (reference sequence). V dropped 4 bases and J dropped 8; count of bases not matched to a gene: 6. The CDR3 runs 15 residues. CDR3: CASSYTSGRPGELFF. CDR3 bases: TGTGCCAGCAGCTACACTAGCGGGAGACCGGGGGAGCTGTTTTTT.

The genes are TRBV6-6 and TRBJ2-6; tentative D call: TRBD2 (6 bases). Trimming pared 0 bases from V and 9 bases from J, leaving 15 bases between. Germline V gives CDR1 MNHNY, CDR2 SVGAGI (reference sequence). The CDR3 loop spans 16 amino acids. Here the CDR3 DNA reads TGTGCCAGCAGTTACTCAGCGGGTGGTAAGGGCAACGTCCTGACTTTC. Translating gives CASSYSAGGKGNVLTF.

The chain has TRBV19 and TRBJ2-1; D is perhaps TRBD1 (6 bases). Germline V CDR1 and CDR2: LNHDA, SQIVND (reference sequence). This CDR3 is built from 15 residues. The V and J ends lost 3 bases and 2 bases respectively, with 11 bases between them. CDR3 sequence: CASSIDRITYNEQFF. The CDR3 region has the DNA TGTGCCAGTAGTATCGACAGGATTACCTACAATGAGCAGTTCTTC.

The V call is TRBV5-1, the J call TRBJ2-7; unclear D gene. The CDR3 is 14 amino acids. V gave up 1 base and J gave up 2 bases, with 10 bases separating them. Germline V gene sequence: CDR1 SGHRS, CDR2 YFSETQ. This chain's CDR3 is CASSLSDKPYEQYF. CDR3 nucleotide sequence: TGCGCCAGCAGCTTGTCCGACAAACCCTACGAGCAGTACTTC.

The gene calls are TRBV5-1 and TRBJ1-1; 7 bases agree with TRBD1. J was trimmed by 2 bases and V by 4 bases; bases with no gene match: 5. CDR1 and CDR2 from the germline V gene are SGHRS and YFSETQ. The CDR3 totals 14 residues. CDR3 amino acids: CASSTRTGNTEAFF. The CDR3 region has the DNA TGCGCCAGCAGCACTCGGACAGGAAACACTGAAGCTTTCTTT.

V usage is TRBV5-1 and J usage is TRBJ2-7, with 12 positions matching TRBD1. The CDR3 is 17 residues long. From germline, CDR1 is SGHRS and CDR2 YFSETQ. V shed 4 bases, J shed 6 bases, and the junction held 14 bases outside the gene matches. DNA of the CDR3: TGCGCCAGCAGCGGGGGACAGGGGGCAGTGTCCGTCACCGAGCAGTACTTC. It yields the protein CASSGGQGAVSVTEQYF.

The chain links TRBV7-2 to TRBJ1-1; tentatively, D is TRBD1 (6 bases). V was shortened by 2 bases and J by 5 bases, with 12 bases between the two germline ends. Per germline, CDR1 SGHTA and CDR2 FQGNSA. The CDR3 is 14 amino acids. CDR3: CASSLYRVETEAFF. DNA for the CDR3: TGTGCCAGCAGCTTATACAGGGTGGAGACTGAAGCTTTCTTT.

V and J are TRBV6-5 and TRBJ1-2; the match to TRBD1 covers 7 bases. The CDR3 totals 14 residues. Looked up from germline, CDR1 is MNHEY and CDR2 is SVGAGI. V was clipped by 6 bases and J by 0 bases; unmatched bases: 4. This chain's CDR3 is CASSPRGANYGYTF. CDR3 sequence (DNA): TGTGCCAGCAGCCCCAGGGGGGCTAACTATGGCTACACCTTC.

The rearrangement joins TRBV7-9 to TRBJ2-3, with TRBD2 identical over 9 bases. Germline V gene sequence: CDR1 SEHNR, CDR2 FQNEAQ (reference sequence). The CDR3 runs to 18 residues. J was trimmed by 4 bases and V by 0 bases; bases with no gene match: 11. The CDR3: CASSLAVLAGEGADTQYF. DNA for the CDR3: TGTGCCAGCAGCTTAGCGGTATTAGCGGGAGAGGGAGCAGATACGCAGTATTTT.

The V call is TRBV4-3, the J call TRBJ2-1; D not certain. The CDR3 is 15 residues long. The V gene lost 3 bases and the J gene lost 7 bases, with 16 bases spanning the gap. Germline V gene sequence: CDR1 LGHNA, CDR2 YSLEER. This chain's CDR3 is CASSHQIAVNNEQFF. CDR3 coding DNA: TGCGCCAGCAGCCATCAAATAGCTGTGAATAATGAGCAGTTCTTC.

This rearrangement joins TRBV5-1 to TRBJ2-7, with 8 bases lining up with TRBD1. The V gene's germline CDR1 is SGHRS and CDR2 YFSETQ. Trimming at V came to 8 bases and at J to 2 bases, leaving 12 bases not matched to a gene. The CDR3 is 15 residues long. The CDR3 region has the DNA TGCGCCAGTTCCTTTTCGACAGGGGTACCCTACGAGCAGTACTTC. Amino acid sequence: CASSFSTGVPYEQYF.